This TCR beta chain was sequenced in a study of blood T cell repertoires in COVID-19. Study information: In each case, the material was cDNA or gDNA derived from T cells, B-cell-depleted T cells, or PBMCs.

This CDR3 comprises 12 residues. The germline V and J ends were trimmed by 4 bases and 7 bases, with 9 bases remaining between them. Looked up from germline, CDR1 is SGHRS and CDR2 is YFSETQ. The protocol was immunoSEQ multiplex PCR, while the TCRdb copy is restricted to in-frame clones and leaves out a portion. The sample carries 180,000 or so clones, about 91% recorded once. Clinical histories supplied by participants themselves formed the basis of cohort assignment. This chain joins TRBV5-1 and TRBJ2-1, with D possibly being TRBD2 (5 bases). Sequenced sample: PBMCs or T cells enriched from blood (not recorded which). The TCR comes from a woman between 18 and 29 years old who had recovered from COVID-19. The CDR3, as DNA: TGCGCCAGCAGCCCGGACTTGAATGAGCAGTTCTTC. Its translation is CASSPDLNEQFF. Variable domain in full (rest from reference TRBV5-1 and TRBJ2-1): KAGVTQTPRYLIKTRGQQVTLSCSPISGHRSVSWYQQTPGQGLQFLFEYFSETQRNKGNFPGRFSGRQFSNSRSEMNVSTLELGDSALYLCASSPDLNEQFFGPGTRLTVL.